The clone carrying this TCR beta chain was detected only once. The authors carried out high-throughput sequencing of TCR beta. They applied it to CD8+ and CD4+ T cells obtained from blood. This record comes from a study of CD8 T cells in Susac syndrome. The CDR3 spans 15 residues. The germline gives CDR1 SNHLY, CDR2 FYNNEI. V gave up 6 bases and J gave up 1 base, with 15 bases separating them. After extraction with the RNeasy kit, 0.5 to 1 ug of the RNA was reverse transcribed using random hexamers. TCRdb re-called the immunoSEQ multiplex PCR reads with MiXCR, one entry per CDR3 protein. Of 150,000 to 200,000 distinct CDR3 sequences in the sample, approximately 94% were seen once.

The V and J genes are TRBV2 and TRBJ1-1; D is perhaps TRBD1 (6 bases). Input material: CD4+ T cells from PBMCs. The sequence was obtained from a human donor with multiple sclerosis. CDR3 in DNA: TGTGCCAGCAGCCAGAACGGGGGCGAGAACACTGAAGCTTTCTTT. As protein: CASSQNGGENTEAFF. The entire variable domain, with the rest obtained from reference TRBV2 and TRBJ1-1, is as follows: EPEVTQTPSHQVTQMGQEVILRCVPISNHLYFYWYRQILGQKVEFLVSFYNNEISEKSEIFDDQFSVERPDGSNFTLKIRSTKLEDSAMYFCASSQNGGENTEAFFGQGTRLTVV.